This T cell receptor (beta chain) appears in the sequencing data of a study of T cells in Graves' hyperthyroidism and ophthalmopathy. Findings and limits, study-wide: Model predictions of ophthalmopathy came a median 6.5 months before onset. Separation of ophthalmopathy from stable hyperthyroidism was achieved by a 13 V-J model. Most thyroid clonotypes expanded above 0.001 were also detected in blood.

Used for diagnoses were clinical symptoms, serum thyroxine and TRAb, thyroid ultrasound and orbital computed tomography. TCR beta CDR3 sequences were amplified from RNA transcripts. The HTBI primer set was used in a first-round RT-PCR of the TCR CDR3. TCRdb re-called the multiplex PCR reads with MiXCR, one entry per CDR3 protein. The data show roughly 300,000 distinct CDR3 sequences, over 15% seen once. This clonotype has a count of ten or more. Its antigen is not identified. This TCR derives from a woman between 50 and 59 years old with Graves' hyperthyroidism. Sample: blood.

For the CDR3, the DNA is TGCGCCAGCAGCTTGTCGGGACACCCCTACGAGCAGTACTTC. Protein sequence: CASSLSGHPYEQYF. J is TRBJ2-7 and V is TRBV5-1, with D possibly TRBD1 on 6 matching bases. Germline V lookup: CDR1 SGHRS, CDR2 YFSETQ. This CDR3 contains 14 residues. Trimming took 1 base from V and 2 from J, leaving 10 bases between them.